Listed below are T cell receptor beta chains from one sample, sequenced in a study of shared clonotypes between healthy human individuals. Repertoires were generated with immunoSEQ multiplex PCR, while TCRdb's copy carries only in-frame clones and drops some. The profile shows approximately 2.5 million clones, roughly 92% of them singletons. The source material was naive CD4+ T cells sorted from blood. These receptors were collected from a man aged 18 to 29 in good health. The CDR3 runs from the conserved cysteine through the conserved F or W. The D gene is left open where the match is weak. Size is stated for part of the rows, as once, few or many counts, or as a class when the clone is expanded.

NA,NA,TRBV15,TRBJ2-1,CATSRRVSVFSSYNEQFF,TGTGCCACCAGCCGAAGAGTTTCCGTATTTAGCTCCTACAATGAGCAGTTCTTC
once,NA,TRBV20-1,TRBJ1-2,CSASRAGYTF,TGCAGTGCTTCCAGGGCTGGCTACACCTTC
NA,TRBD2,TRBV29-1,TRBJ2-7,CSVLSGSYEQYF,TGCAGCGTTCTTAGCGGGAGCTACGAGCAGTACTTC
NA,NA,TRBV9,TRBJ2-5,CASSVGWQETQYF,TGTGCCAGCAGCGTAGGATGGCAAGAGACCCAGTACTTC
NA,NA,TRBV18,TRBJ2-3,CASSRQISTDTQYF,TGTGCCAGCTCACGACAGATTAGCACAGATACGCAGTATTTT
NA,NA,TRBV5-8,TRBJ2-2,CASSPSMRLTGELFF,TGTGCCAGCAGCCCCTCTATGAGGCTCACCGGGGAGCTGTTTTTT
NA,NA,TRBV29-1,TRBJ1-2,CSVARDAYGYTF,TGCAGCGTTGCCCGGGACGCTTATGGCTACACCTTC
few,TRBD1,TRBV18,TRBJ1-1,CASADRGNTEAFF,TGTGCCAGCGCGGACAGGGGGAACACTGAAGCTTTCTTT
NA,NA,TRBV10-3,TRBJ1-5,CAIRKGENSNQPQHF,TGTGCCATCAGAAAAGGGGAAAATAGCAATCAGCCCCAGCATTTT
NA,NA,TRBV5-1,TRBJ2-5,CASSLERGRETQYF,TGCGCCAGCAGCTTGGAACGGGGAAGAGAGACCCAGTACTTC
NA,TRBD1,TRBV19,TRBJ1-5,CASSIGFGQGRSQPQHF,TGTGCCAGTAGTATAGGTTTCGGACAGGGCAGAAGTCAGCCCCAGCATTTT
NA,NA,TRBV6-5,TRBJ2-5,CASSYSITVPETQYF,TGTGCCAGCAGTTACTCGATTACGGTCCCAGAGACCCAGTACTTC
NA,TRBD1,TRBV5-1,TRBJ1-2,CASSLGDSLDSYGYTF,TGCGCCAGCAGCTTGGGGGACAGCTTAGACTCCTATGGCTACACCTTC
NA,TRBD2,TRBV10-3,TRBJ2-1,CAISEGSGEQFF,TGTGCCATCAGTGAGGGTAGCGGGGAACAGTTCTTC
NA,NA,TRBV5-5,TRBJ1-2,CASSYVTLSPYGYTF,TGTGCCAGCAGCTATGTCACTCTCAGTCCCTATGGCTACACCTTC
NA,TRBD1,TRBV29-1,TRBJ1-2,CSVSQDRNYGYTF,TGCAGCGTATCGCAGGACAGGAACTATGGCTACACCTTC
NA,NA,TRBV4-1,TRBJ1-5,CASSQDVGRVGNQPQHF,TGCGCCAGCAGCCAAGATGTGGGCAGGGTGGGCAATCAGCCCCAGCATTTT
NA,NA,TRBV7-6,TRBJ2-3,CASSLGPGPDTQYF,TGTGCCAGCAGCTTAGGGCCGGGACCAGATACGCAGTATTTT
NA,TRBD2,TRBV19,TRBJ2-1,CASSISGLPYNEQFF,TGTGCCAGTAGTATCTCGGGACTACCCTACAATGAGCAGTTCTTC
NA,NA,TRBV28,TRBJ1-2,CASSLGRALNYGYTF,TGTGCCAGCAGTTTGGGCAGGGCCCTTAACTATGGCTACACCTTC
once,TRBD1,TRBV5-1,TRBJ2-1,CASSVGQAYYNEQFF,TGCGCCAGCAGCGTCGGACAGGCGTATTACAATGAGCAGTTCTTC
NA,TRBD1,TRBV13,TRBJ1-2,CASSRGTGGMYGYTF,TGTGCCAGCAGCAGGGGGACAGGGGGTATGTATGGCTACACCTTC
once,NA,TRBV7-3,TRBJ2-1,CASSLTGGVEQFF,TGTGCCAGCAGCTTAACTGGCGGGGTCGAGCAGTTCTTC
NA,TRBD1,TRBV28,TRBJ2-5,CASSFRGTGGTQYF,TGTGCCAGCAGTTTCCGTGGGACAGGGGGGACCCAGTACTTC
NA,TRBD1,TRBV6-5,TRBJ2-1,CASTQGQKQFF,TGTGCCAGCACCCAGGGACAGAAGCAGTTCTTC
NA,NA,TRBV4-1,TRBJ2-7,CASSSGLRTPAYEQYF,TGCGCCAGCAGCTCAGGTCTCAGGACTCCAGCCTACGAGCAGTACTTC
NA,TRBD1,TRBV28,TRBJ2-7,CASSPGTAGNYEQYF,TGTGCCAGCAGTCCTGGGACAGCCGGAAATTACGAGCAGTACTTC
NA,TRBD1,TRBV10-1,TRBJ2-1,CASSESPRDRAWHEQFF,TGCGCCAGCAGTGAGTCCCCGCGGGACAGGGCTTGGCATGAGCAGTTCTTC
NA,NA,TRBV5-4,TRBJ2-2,CASQTGWNTGELFF,TGTGCCAGCCAAACGGGATGGAACACCGGGGAGCTGTTTTTT
NA,NA,TRBV10-2,TRBJ2-6,CASSEVGAGANVLTF,TGCGCCAGCAGTGAGGTTGGGGCTGGGGCCAACGTCCTGACTTTC
NA,NA,TRBV7-9,TRBJ1-1,CASSPRLNTEAFF,TGTGCCAGCAGCCCCCGACTGAACACTGAAGCTTTCTTT
NA,TRBD1,TRBV5-4,TRBJ1-4,CASSLDATGAEKLFF,TGTGCCAGCAGCTTGGACGCGACAGGGGCGGAAAAACTGTTTTTT
NA,TRBD2,TRBV2,TRBJ2-1,CASSVAGPSYNEQFF,TGTGCCAGCAGTGTAGCGGGCCCATCCTACAATGAGCAGTTCTTC
NA,NA,TRBV18,TRBJ1-6,CASSPGLGASSYNSPLHF,TGTGCCAGCTCACCAGGTCTGGGGGCATCGTCCTATAATTCACCCCTCCACTTT
NA,TRBD1,TRBV6-5,TRBJ1-6,CASNKGQDKNSPLHF,TGTGCCAGCAACAAGGGACAGGATAAGAATTCACCCCTCCACTTT
NA,NA,TRBV28,TRBJ1-3,CASSRTDRNSGNTIYF,TGTGCCAGCAGCCGGACCGACAGAAACTCTGGAAACACCATATATTTT
NA,NA,TRBV10-2,TRBJ2-5,CASMVSASEETQYF,TGCGCCAGCATGGTCTCAGCATCTGAGGAGACCCAGTACTTC
NA,NA,TRBV18,TRBJ2-6,CASSPFDPSLTHSGANVLTF,TGTGCCAGCTCACCTTTCGATCCATCCTTAACACACTCTGGGGCCAACGTCCTGACTTTC
NA,NA,TRBV10-3,TRBJ1-2,CAISESRSAYGYTF,TGTGCCATCAGTGAGTCGAGGTCAGCGTATGGCTACACCTTC
NA,TRBD1,TRBV25-1,TRBJ2-7,CASRGNPGQGRKTYEQYF,TGTGCCAGCAGGGGAAACCCGGGACAGGGAAGGAAAACCTACGAGCAGTACTTC
NA,NA,TRBV25-1,TRBJ2-7,CASRHSYEQYF,TGTGCCAGCAGGCACAGCTACGAGCAGTACTTC
once,NA,TRBV5-1,TRBJ2-7,CASSLGGQYVQYF,TGCGCCAGCAGCCTGGGGGGACAGTATGTGCAGTACTTC
NA,NA,TRBV25-1,TRBJ1-2,CASSEGDLGGYTF,TGTGCCAGCAGTGAAGGGGATTTAGGTGGCTACACCTTC
NA,TRBD2,TRBV5-8,TRBJ2-5,CASSLSGRAGETQYF,TGTGCCAGCAGCTTAAGCGGGAGGGCCGGAGAGACCCAGTACTTC
NA,NA,TRBV5-6,TRBJ2-7,CASSLGYEQYF,TGTGCCAGCAGCTTGGGCTACGAGCAGTACTTC
once,NA,TRBV10-3,TRBJ1-4,CAISERGNEKLFF,TGTGCCATCAGTGAACGGGGGAATGAAAAACTGTTTTTT
NA,TRBD1,TRBV5-5,TRBJ1-2,CASSRDSNYGYTF,TGTGCCAGCAGCCGGGACAGCAACTATGGCTACACCTTC
NA,NA,TRBV14,TRBJ1-3,CASSQYGDTIYF,TGTGCCAGCAGCCAATACGGGGACACCATATATTTT
NA,NA,TRBV29-1,TRBJ2-2,CSVAGANTGELFF,TGCAGCGTTGCGGGTGCGAACACCGGGGAGCTGTTTTTT